This is a list of T cell receptor beta chains from one sample in a study of Graves' ophthalmopathy and Graves' hyperthyroidism. TCRdb redid the calling of the multiplex PCR reads with MiXCR, one entry per CDR3 protein. The repertoire holds 650,000 to 900,000 distinct CDR3 sequences, roughly 40% seen once, with about 40% in the top ten. Material: peripheral blood. The receptors derive from an adult man with Graves' ophthalmopathy. The CDR3 runs from the conserved cysteine through the conserved F or W. Each record gives: CDR3 protein, CDR3 DNA, V gene, clone size, D gene, J gene. The D gene is left open where the match is weak. Expanded clones are given a class, and other clones once, few, many or no size at all.

cdr3_aa: CASSQDTGLDGSYEQYF
cdr3_nt: TGCGCCAGCAGCCAAGATACGGGGCTTGACGGCTCCTACGAGCAGTACTTC
v_call: TRBV4-1
clone_size: few
d_call: NA
j_call: TRBJ2-7

cdr3_aa: CASSLAGLAGLLYEQYF
cdr3_nt: TGTGCCAGCAGCTTGGCGGGACTAGCGGGCTTACTATACGAGCAGTACTTC
v_call: TRBV5-4
clone_size: NA
d_call: TRBD2
j_call: TRBJ2-7

cdr3_aa: CATATGGGNSPLHF
cdr3_nt: TGTGCCACGGCGACAGGGGGTGGTAATTCACCCCTCCACTTT
v_call: TRBV10-3
clone_size: many
d_call: TRBD1
j_call: TRBJ1-6

cdr3_aa: CSVAGTGGIEAFF
cdr3_nt: TGCAGCGTTGCCGGGACAGGGGGCATTGAAGCTTTCTTT
v_call: TRBV29-1
clone_size: NA
d_call: TRBD1
j_call: TRBJ1-1

cdr3_aa: CASTPSWTDLAGELFF
cdr3_nt: TGTGCCAGCACCCCTTCGTGGACAGATTTAGCCGGGGAGCTGTTTTTT
v_call: TRBV5-5
clone_size: few
d_call: NA
j_call: TRBJ2-2

cdr3_aa: CASSDQRRLANYGYTF
cdr3_nt: TGTGCCAGCAGTGACCAGAGACGGTTAGCTAACTATGGCTACACCTTC
v_call: TRBV2
clone_size: NA
d_call: NA
j_call: TRBJ1-2

cdr3_aa: CASSYHRGNYGYTF
cdr3_nt: TGTGCCAGCAGCTATCACAGGGGTAACTATGGCTACACCTTC
v_call: TRBV5-4
clone_size: few
d_call: TRBD1
j_call: TRBJ1-2

cdr3_aa: CASIVGTENTEAFF
cdr3_nt: TGTGCCAGCATTGTTGGGACGGAGAACACTGAAGCTTTCTTT
v_call: TRBV7-2
clone_size: NA
d_call: NA
j_call: TRBJ1-1

cdr3_aa: CASSSTGTGVNVLTF
cdr3_nt: TGTGCCAGCAGCTCGACCGGGACAGGGGTCAACGTCCTGACTTTC
v_call: TRBV7-9
clone_size: NA
d_call: TRBD1
j_call: TRBJ2-6

cdr3_aa: CASSYGRSGEKLFF
cdr3_nt: TGTGCCAGCAGTTACGGCCGGAGCGGTGAAAAACTGTTTTTT
v_call: TRBV6-5
clone_size: few
d_call: NA
j_call: TRBJ1-4

cdr3_aa: CASSESDRGFFGYTF
cdr3_nt: TGTGCCAGCAGTGAGTCGGACAGGGGTTTTTTTGGCTACACCTTC
v_call: TRBV25-1
clone_size: many
d_call: TRBD1
j_call: TRBJ1-2

cdr3_aa: CASNNMDNEKLFF
cdr3_nt: TGTGCCAGCAATAACATGGATAATGAAAAACTGTTTTTT
v_call: TRBV2
clone_size: NA
d_call: NA
j_call: TRBJ1-4

cdr3_aa: CSASGTAEAFF
cdr3_nt: TGCAGTGCTTCTGGGACAGCTGAAGCTTTCTTT
v_call: TRBV20-1
clone_size: many
d_call: TRBD1
j_call: TRBJ1-1

cdr3_aa: CASRLGQPNTEAFF
cdr3_nt: TGTGCCAGCAGACTTGGGCAGCCGAACACTGAAGCTTTCTTT
v_call: TRBV11-2
clone_size: NA
d_call: NA
j_call: TRBJ1-1

cdr3_aa: CASNPGDSYNSPLHF
cdr3_nt: TGTGCCAGCAACCCGGGGGACAGCTATAATTCACCCCTCCACTTT
v_call: TRBV2
clone_size: few
d_call: TRBD1
j_call: TRBJ1-6

cdr3_aa: CASSSWTETSMNTEAFF
cdr3_nt: TGTGCCAGCAGTAGTTGGACAGAAACCTCTATGAACACTGAAGCTTTCTTT
v_call: TRBV11-1
clone_size: NA
d_call: NA
j_call: TRBJ1-1

cdr3_aa: CAISEATAVQETQYF
cdr3_nt: TGTGCCATCAGTGAGGCGACAGCCGTACAAGAGACCCAGTACTTC
v_call: TRBV10-3
clone_size: many
d_call: NA
j_call: TRBJ2-5

cdr3_aa: CASSYSPYTGELFF
cdr3_nt: TGTGCCAGCAGTTACTCGCCCTACACCGGGGAGCTGTTTTTT
v_call: TRBV25-1
clone_size: few
d_call: NA
j_call: TRBJ2-2

cdr3_aa: CASSSGLGSYGYTF
cdr3_nt: TGTGCCAGCAGTTCGGGCCTCGGGAGCTATGGCTACACCTTC
v_call: TRBV2
clone_size: NA
d_call: NA
j_call: TRBJ1-2

cdr3_aa: CSGQGAEEKLFF
cdr3_nt: TGCAGTGGGCAGGGGGCTGAGGAAAAACTGTTTTTT
v_call: TRBV29-1
clone_size: NA
d_call: TRBD1
j_call: TRBJ1-4

cdr3_aa: CSARGYSSNTEAFF
cdr3_nt: TGCAGTGCTCGGGGATACAGTTCGAACACTGAAGCTTTCTTT
v_call: TRBV20-1
clone_size: NA
d_call: NA
j_call: TRBJ1-1

cdr3_aa: CSVEQGPQETQYF
cdr3_nt: TGCAGCGTTGAACAGGGACCGCAAGAGACCCAGTACTTC
v_call: TRBV29-1
clone_size: many
d_call: NA
j_call: TRBJ2-5

cdr3_aa: CSVEAGTGDYEQYF
cdr3_nt: TGCAGCGTTGAAGCCGGGACAGGGGACTACGAGCAGTACTTC
v_call: TRBV29-1
clone_size: NA
d_call: TRBD1
j_call: TRBJ2-7

cdr3_aa: CASRATGGRQETQYF
cdr3_nt: TGTGCCAGCAGGGCGACAGGGGGACGGCAAGAGACCCAGTACTTC
v_call: TRBV11-3
clone_size: many
d_call: TRBD1
j_call: TRBJ2-5

cdr3_aa: CASSPNGQGKYEQYF
cdr3_nt: TGTGCCAGCAGCCCGAATGGGCAGGGAAAGTACGAGCAGTACTTC
v_call: TRBV7-9
clone_size: NA
d_call: NA
j_call: TRBJ2-7

cdr3_aa: CATLGGREQYF
cdr3_nt: TGTGCCACGTTGGGGGGGCGCGAGCAGTACTTC
v_call: TRBV10-2
clone_size: NA
d_call: NA
j_call: TRBJ2-7

cdr3_aa: CASSLTSGIGDTQYF
cdr3_nt: TGTGCCAGCAGCTTGACTAGCGGGATTGGAGATACGCAGTATTTT
v_call: TRBV7-9
clone_size: NA
d_call: TRBD2
j_call: TRBJ2-3

cdr3_aa: CASSSKSTGSVEQYF
cdr3_nt: TGTGCCAGCAGCTCCAAGAGTACCGGGAGTGTCGAGCAGTACTTC
v_call: TRBV11-2
clone_size: once
d_call: NA
j_call: TRBJ2-7

cdr3_aa: CASSVGTSVYEQYF
cdr3_nt: TGTGCCAGCAGCGTCGGGACTAGCGTCTACGAGCAGTACTTC
v_call: TRBV5-8
clone_size: NA
d_call: TRBD2
j_call: TRBJ2-7

cdr3_aa: CASSLGHPGKYQETQYF
cdr3_nt: TGTGCCAGCAGCTTAGGACATCCCGGCAAATACCAAGAGACCCAGTACTTC
v_call: TRBV7-9
clone_size: NA
d_call: NA
j_call: TRBJ2-5

cdr3_aa: CSVGTGREPQYF
cdr3_nt: TGCAGCGTTGGAACGGGAAGAGAGCCCCAGTACTTC
v_call: TRBV29-1
clone_size: NA
d_call: NA
j_call: TRBJ2-5

cdr3_aa: CSEWGGMNEKLFF
cdr3_nt: TGCAGTGAATGGGGCGGGATGAATGAAAAACTGTTTTTT
v_call: TRBV29-1
clone_size: NA
d_call: NA
j_call: TRBJ1-4

cdr3_aa: CAISAGYEQYF
cdr3_nt: TGTGCCATCAGTGCGGGGTACGAGCAGTACTTC
v_call: TRBV10-3
clone_size: NA
d_call: NA
j_call: TRBJ2-7

cdr3_aa: CASSLDLGSTEAFF
cdr3_nt: TGTGCCAGCAGCTTAGATCTGGGAAGCACTGAAGCTTTCTTT
v_call: TRBV11-2
clone_size: many
d_call: NA
j_call: TRBJ1-1

cdr3_aa: CASSGPLVNEQYF
cdr3_nt: TGTGCCAGCAGTGGCCCCCTTGTAAACGAGCAGTACTTC
v_call: TRBV2
clone_size: NA
d_call: NA
j_call: TRBJ2-7

cdr3_aa: CASTQLGDSLPYGYTF
cdr3_nt: TGTGCCAGCACCCAACTCGGGGACAGTCTTCCCTATGGCTACACCTTC
v_call: TRBV7-3
clone_size: NA
d_call: TRBD1
j_call: TRBJ1-2

cdr3_aa: CAITPLRDRGSYEQYF
cdr3_nt: TGTGCCATCACCCCACTCCGGGACAGGGGCTCCTACGAGCAGTACTTC
v_call: TRBV10-3
clone_size: NA
d_call: TRBD1
j_call: TRBJ2-7

cdr3_aa: CASSMRTATRKNTEAFF
cdr3_nt: TGTGCCAGCAGCATGCGGACAGCGACACGGAAGAACACTGAAGCTTTCTTT
v_call: TRBV7-9
clone_size: NA
d_call: NA
j_call: TRBJ1-1

cdr3_aa: CASSISPGEFGEQYF
cdr3_nt: TGTGCCAGTAGTATATCTCCGGGTGAGTTTGGCGAGCAGTACTTC
v_call: TRBV19
clone_size: NA
d_call: NA
j_call: TRBJ2-7

cdr3_aa: CASSPRVAGIDEQYF
cdr3_nt: TGTGCCAGCAGTCCGAGAGTGGCGGGGATCGACGAGCAGTACTTC
v_call: TRBV7-6
clone_size: NA
d_call: NA
j_call: TRBJ2-7

cdr3_aa: CASSLRLRGETQYF
cdr3_nt: TGTGCCAGCAGCTTACGTCTGAGGGGAGAGACCCAGTACTTC
v_call: TRBV13
clone_size: few
d_call: NA
j_call: TRBJ2-5

cdr3_aa: CSVERSPNYGYTF
cdr3_nt: TGCAGCGTTGAAAGAAGCCCTAACTATGGCTACACCTTC
v_call: TRBV29-1
clone_size: many
d_call: NA
j_call: TRBJ1-2

cdr3_aa: CASSFRAGLSEAFF
cdr3_nt: TGTGCCAGCAGTTTCCGGGCGGGTCTCTCTGAAGCTTTCTTT
v_call: TRBV5-4
clone_size: once
d_call: NA
j_call: TRBJ1-1

cdr3_aa: CASSLAWGAEAFF
cdr3_nt: TGTGCCAGCAGCTTAGCGTGGGGGGCCGAAGCTTTCTTT
v_call: TRBV7-9
clone_size: many
d_call: NA
j_call: TRBJ1-1

cdr3_aa: CATSDPGNSNQPQHF
cdr3_nt: TGTGCCACCAGTGACCCAGGAAACAGCAATCAGCCCCAGCATTTT
v_call: TRBV24-1
clone_size: many
d_call: NA
j_call: TRBJ1-5

cdr3_aa: CASSPRSTLEQYF
cdr3_nt: TGTGCCAGCTCACCACGGTCCACTCTCGAGCAGTACTTC
v_call: TRBV14
clone_size: few
d_call: NA
j_call: TRBJ2-7

cdr3_aa: CSARDDRAYEQYF
cdr3_nt: TGCAGTGCTAGAGATGACAGGGCCTACGAGCAGTACTTC
v_call: TRBV20-1
clone_size: few
d_call: TRBD1
j_call: TRBJ2-7

cdr3_aa: CATSDAQRQGAQGDTQYF
cdr3_nt: TGTGCCACCAGTGATGCGCAACGACAGGGGGCGCAGGGGGATACGCAGTATTTT
v_call: TRBV24-1
clone_size: NA
d_call: TRBD1
j_call: TRBJ2-3